This TCR beta chain derives from a study of OX40 agonist ivuxolimab in advanced cancers. Libraries were prepared by immunoSEQ multiplex PCR; TCRdb keeps only in-frame clonotypes and omits some of them. The data show about 83,000 clones, 85% seen once. Broader study findings: Among the lowest levels of clonal expansion were found in partial responders at 0.1-3.0 mg/kg.

Comment on this clone: Its antigen is not identified.

Losses at the gene ends were 2 bases for V and 15 bases for J; bases not matched to a gene: 7. CDR1 is MNHEY, CDR2 SVGAGI, per germline. The CDR3 has 13 residues. Systemic immunosuppression or a history of autoimmune disease excluded patients. The chain is built from TRBV6-5 and TRBJ2-1, with 10 bases that match TRBD2. The specimen comprised CD4+ or CD8+ T cells sorted from blood, sampled in a trial of the OX40 agonist ivuxolimab. The receptor's source is an adult with an advanced solid tumor such as melanoma, head and neck, liver or kidney cancer. CDR3: CASSYASGGLTFF. CDR3 DNA: TGTGCCAGCAGTTACGCTAGCGGGGGCCTTACGTTCTTC.